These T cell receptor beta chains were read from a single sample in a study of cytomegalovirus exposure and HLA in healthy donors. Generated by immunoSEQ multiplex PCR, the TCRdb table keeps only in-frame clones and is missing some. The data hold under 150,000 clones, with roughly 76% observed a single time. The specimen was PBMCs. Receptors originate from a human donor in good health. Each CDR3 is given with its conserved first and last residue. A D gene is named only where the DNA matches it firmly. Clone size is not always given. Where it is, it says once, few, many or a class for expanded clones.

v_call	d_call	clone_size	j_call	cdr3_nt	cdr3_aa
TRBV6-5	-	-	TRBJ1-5	TGTGCCAGCAGCCCAACAGGTGCAGGCAATCAGCCCCAGCATTTT	CASSPTGAGNQPQHF
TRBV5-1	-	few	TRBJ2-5	TGCGCCAGCAGCTTTCTCGGGGGAGAGACCCAGTACTTC	CASSFLGGETQYF
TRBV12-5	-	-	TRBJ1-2	TGTGCTAGTGGTTTTGGGCCAGAAGCTAACTATGGCTACACCTTC	CASGFGPEANYGYTF
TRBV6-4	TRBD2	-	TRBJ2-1	TGTGCCAGCAGTGACGGGCGGGAGGACCACAATGAGCAGTTCTTC	CASSDGREDHNEQFF
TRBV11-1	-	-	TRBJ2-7	TGTGCCAGCAGCTTCCAAACTGGGACAACTTACGAGCAGTACTTC	CASSFQTGTTYEQYF
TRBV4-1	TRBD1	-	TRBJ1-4	TGCGCCAGCAGCCAAACGGGACAGAAGAATGAAAAACTGTTTTTT	CASSQTGQKNEKLFF
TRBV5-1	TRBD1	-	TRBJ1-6	TGCGCCAGCAGCCCCAACCGGGACAGGAGAAATTCACCCCTCCACTTT	CASSPNRDRRNSPLHF
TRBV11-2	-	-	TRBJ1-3	TGTGCCAGCAGCCTTCAGGGGTCTGGAAACACCATATATTTT	CASSLQGSGNTIYF
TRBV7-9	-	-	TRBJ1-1	TGTGCCAGCAGCCCAACAGGGAACACTGAAGCTTTCTTT	CASSPTGNTEAFF
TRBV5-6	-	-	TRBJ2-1	TGTGCCAGCAGCTTGGACACCGCCCCCTACAATGAGCAGTTCTTC	CASSLDTAPYNEQFF
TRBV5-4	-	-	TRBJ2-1	TGTGCCAGCAGCTTGCAGGCAGCTCACAATGAGCAGTTCTTC	CASSLQAAHNEQFF
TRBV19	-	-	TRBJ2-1	TGTGCCAGTAGTATAGACCCTAGCTACTACAATGAGCAGTTCTTC	CASSIDPSYYNEQFF
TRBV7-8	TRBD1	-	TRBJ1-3	TGTGCCAGCAGCTTAGTCAGGGGGGAATCTGGAAACACCATATATTTT	CASSLVRGESGNTIYF
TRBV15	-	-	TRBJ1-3	TGTGCCACCAGCAGAGACGGGGGGGCCTCTGGAAACACCATATATTTT	CATSRDGGASGNTIYF
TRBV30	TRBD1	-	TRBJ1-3	TGTGCCTGGGACCCCGGGACAGGGGGAAATACCATATATTTT	CAWDPGTGGNTIYF
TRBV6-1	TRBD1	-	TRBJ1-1	TGTGCCAGCAGTGAAGAGGGACAGCCGAACACTGAAGCTTTCTTT	CASSEEGQPNTEAFF
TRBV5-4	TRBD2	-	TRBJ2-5	TGTGCCAGCAGCTTGCGGACTAGCGGGGAAGAGACCCAGTACTTC	CASSLRTSGEETQYF
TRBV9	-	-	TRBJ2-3	TGTGCCAGCAGCGTAGAGGCGGCAGCTAGCACAGATACGCAGTATTTT	CASSVEAAASTDTQYF
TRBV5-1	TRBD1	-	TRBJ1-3	TGCGCCAGCAGCTCCACAGGGGCTGGAAACACCATATATTTT	CASSSTGAGNTIYF
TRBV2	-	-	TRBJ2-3	TGTGCCAGCAGAGTAGCTGGGCAGTATTTT	CASRVAGQYF
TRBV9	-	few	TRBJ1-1	TGTGCCAGCAGCGCTACTACGCATACTGAAGCTTTCTTT	CASSATTHTEAFF